The 20 T cell receptor beta chains presented below share a single source sample, sequenced in a study of T cell responses to AZD1222 COVID-19 vaccine. Clones were sequenced by immunoSEQ multiplex PCR, and TCRdb holds only the in-frame ones, with some missing. The sample shows roughly 50,000 clones, 60% to 85% of them seen only once. The starting material was peripheral blood, obtained on day 0 of AZD1222 vaccination. These TCRs come from an adult in good health.

The V call is TRBV7-7, the J call TRBJ1-1; the D gene is possibly TRBD1 (5 bases). CDR1 and CDR2 (germline): SSHAT, FNYEAQ (reference sequence). V was cut by 5 bases and J by 0 bases, with 13 bases left in between. CDR3 length: 15 residues. Written as DNA, the CDR3 is TGTGCCAGCAGCGCCGAGGGACTCCTGAACACTGAAGCTTTCTTT. It is translated as CASSAEGLLNTEAFF.

This chain joins TRBV9 and TRBJ1-1; 8 bases are shared with TRBD1. Per germline, CDR1 SGDLS and CDR2 YYNGEE. This CDR3 is built from 17 residues. The V and J ends lost 0 bases and 6 bases, in that order; junction bases with no gene match: 13. Here the CDR3 reads CASSVGTGTGSIAEAFF. CDR3 coding DNA: TGTGCCAGCAGCGTAGGGACCGGGACAGGCTCTATCGCTGAAGCTTTCTTT.

The chain has TRBV2 and TRBJ1-2, with D hard to call. Germline V lookup: CDR1 SNHLY, CDR2 FYNNEI. With 8 bases removed from V and 3 bases from J, the gap between germline ends came to 16 bases. The CDR3 has 14 residues. The CDR3 region is CASGALESYYGYTF. The DNA for the CDR3 is TGTGCCAGCGGCGCTCTAGAAAGCTACTATGGCTACACCTTC.

CDR3 coding DNA: TGTGCCAGCAGCTTCGGACTAGCGGGAGGATCCTACAATGAGCAGTTCTTC. This encodes CASSFGLAGGSYNEQFF. The V call is TRBV5-6, the J call TRBJ2-1; 14 nucleotides line up with TRBD2. J was trimmed by 1 base and V by 2 bases; bases with no gene match: 2. The germline V gene encodes CDR1 SGHDT and CDR2 YYEEEE. This CDR3 has 17 residues.

The chain carries TRBV21-1 and TRBJ1-1; the table's D call, TRBD1, has no DNA check behind it. TRBV21-1 is a recognized pseudogene. CDR3 size: 13 residues. The CDR3 DNA follows: TGTGCCACTCCCCAGGGGGTAGAAACTGAAGCTTTCTTT. Protein sequence: CATPQGVETEAFF.

The V gene is TRBV3-1 (or the pseudogene TRBV3-2), the J gene TRBJ2-7, with D tentatively TRBD1 or TRBD2 (5 bases each). The CDR3 sequence is 15 residues long. The germline V gene encodes CDR1 LGHDT and CDR2 YNNKEL (reference sequence). V was shortened by 2 bases and J by 9 bases, with 20 bases between the two germline ends. In DNA form, the CDR3 reads TGTGCCAGCAGCCAAAGGATTGGGAGACAGATTCGGCAGTACTTC. It encodes CASSQRIGRQIRQYF.

This rearrangement joins TRBV27 to TRBJ2-7, with 7 bases aligning to TRBD1. Germline CDR1 reads MNHEY; CDR2 reads SMNVEV (reference sequence). Trimming took 3 bases from V and 5 from J; bases not matched to a gene: 4. CDR3 length equals 13 residues. CDR3 bases: TGTGCCAGCAGTTTGGCAGGGGGACACGAGCAGTACGTC. Residues: CASSLAGGHEQYV.

The chain links TRBV4-2 to TRBJ1-4, with D perhaps matching TRBD1 (5 bases). The V end was cut by 3 bases, the J end by 1 base, with 6 bases between. This CDR3 contains 14 residues. The germline CDR1 and CDR2 sequences are LGHNA and YNFKEQ. The CDR3 loop is CASSQGGTNEKLFF. CDR3 in DNA: TGTGCCAGCAGCCAGGGGGGAACTAATGAAAAACTGTTTTTT.

The rearrangement joins TRBV2 to TRBJ1-5; 7 bases are shared with TRBD1. The ends lost 4 bases at V and 1 base at J; junction bases unmatched: 7. Germline V gene lookup returns CDR1 SNHLY and CDR2 FYNNEI. CDR3 length: 16 amino acids. DNA of the CDR3: TGTGCCAGCAGTGGACGGGGCAGGGGGAGCAATCAGCCCCAGCATTTT. As protein: CASSGRGRGSNQPQHF.

The rearrangement joins TRBV27 to TRBJ2-3, with D uncertain. Looked up from germline, CDR1 is MNHEY and CDR2 is SMNVEV (reference sequence). CDR3 length: 16 amino acids. With 4 bases removed from V and 2 bases from J, the gap between germline ends came to 16 bases. In DNA, the CDR3 is TGTGCCAGCAGTTCCTCTTTGTGGCGAGACACAGATACGCAGTATTTT. Translating gives CASSSSLWRDTDTQYF.

This chain uses TRBV7-2 with TRBJ2-6, with TRBD2 matching 8 bases. Trimming cost V 0 bases and J 0 bases; bases outside gene matches: 4. Germline V gene lookup returns CDR1 SGHTA and CDR2 FQGNSA. The CDR3 runs 18 residues. This chain's CDR3 is CASSLAIAGSSGANVLTF. CDR3 coding DNA: TGTGCCAGCAGCTTAGCAATAGCGGGGTCCTCTGGGGCCAACGTCCTGACTTTC.

The gene calls are TRBV7-9 and TRBJ1-2; no clear D gene. V was pared by 1 base and J by 5 bases, with 8 bases between. This CDR3 spans 13 amino acids. From germline, CDR1 is SEHNR and CDR2 FQNEAQ (reference sequence). Here the CDR3 DNA reads TGTGCCAGCAGCTTAGACTGGACGTATGGCTACACCTTC. This gives the protein CASSLDWTYGYTF.

This chain connects TRBV18 to TRBJ2-7; 13 nucleotides align to TRBD2. The germline V gene encodes CDR1 KGHSH and CDR2 LQKENI. J lost 3 bases, V lost 6 bases, and 5 bases had no gene match. This CDR3 comprises 15 residues. CDR3 loop: CASSLGLAGVYEQYF. The CDR3 nucleotides read TGTGCCAGCTCCCTCGGACTAGCGGGAGTCTACGAGCAGTACTTC.

The rearrangement uses TRBV7-2 and TRBJ2-7, with 7 bases matching TRBD1. CDR1 SGHTA and CDR2 FQGNSA come from the germline V gene. The CDR3 has 14 amino acids. V lost 3 bases, J lost 7 bases, and 9 bases stayed unmatched. The CDR3 region is CASSLAGTVQEQYF. As DNA, the CDR3 is TGTGCCAGCAGCTTGGCCGGGACAGTACAGGAGCAGTACTTC.

The rearrangement links TRBV29-1 to TRBJ2-7; 9 bases map to TRBD1. The CDR3 runs to 15 residues. V lost 3 bases and J lost 0; bases outside the gene matches: 6. Germline CDR1 reads SQVTM; CDR2 reads ANQGSEA. CDR3 region: CSVEPGTGNSYEQYF. CDR3 coding DNA: TGCAGCGTTGAGCCCGGGACAGGGAACTCCTACGAGCAGTACTTC.

This chain links TRBV27 with TRBJ1-5; TRBD1 aligns across 9 bases. With 6 bases clipped from V and 6 bases from J, the junction kept 6 bases outside the gene matches. The germline gives CDR1 MNHEY, CDR2 SMNVEV (reference sequence). The CDR3 extends over 14 amino acids. The CDR3 nucleotides are TGTGCCAGCAGACCACAGGGGGCTGGTCAGCCCCAGCATTTT. As protein: CASRPQGAGQPQHF.

This chain links TRBV5-5 with TRBJ2-7; D tentatively reads TRBD1 or TRBD2 (6 bases each). CDR1 and CDR2 from the germline V gene are SGHKS and YYEKEE (reference sequence). The CDR3 runs 17 residues. The V end was cut by 0 bases, the J end by 3 bases, with 19 bases between. The CDR3 loop reads CASSLVRGPPTDYEQYV. The CDR3, as DNA: TGTGCCAGCAGCTTGGTACGGGGGCCCCCCACGGACTACGAGCAGTACGTC.

This clone occurred a few times. The V gene is TRBV5-1, the J gene TRBJ1-4; D unclear. Germline V gene data show CDR1 as SGHRS and CDR2 as YFSETQ. V dropped 4 bases and J dropped 3 bases, with 16 bases sitting between them. The CDR3 runs to 16 residues. For the CDR3, the DNA is TGCGCCAGCAGCGAGAAGGGAGATGGGGCTAATGAAAAACTGTTTTTT. Its protein product is CASSEKGDGANEKLFF.

The rearrangement links TRBV2 to TRBJ1-3; 8 bases map to TRBD1. The germline V gene has CDR1 SNHLY and CDR2 FYNNEI. V trimming: 6 bases; J trimming: 4 bases; junction bases outside the gene matches: 8. The CDR3 has 15 amino acids. CDR3 amino acids: CASSSDRGKGNTIYF. Written as DNA, the CDR3 is TGTGCCAGCAGCTCAGACAGGGGCAAGGGAAACACCATATATTTT. Full variable domain (outside the CDR3, taken from reference TRBV2 and TRBJ1-3): EPEVTQTPSHQVTQMGQEVILRCVPISNHLYFYWYRQILGQKVEFLVSFYNNEISEKSEIFDDQFSVERPDGSNFTLKIRSTKLEDSAMYFCASSSDRGKGNTIYFGEGSWLTVV.

This chain uses TRBV3-1 (or the pseudogene TRBV3-2) with TRBJ1-6, with D possibly being TRBD1 (6 bases). Germline V gives CDR1 LGHDT, CDR2 YNNKEL (reference sequence). The V gene lost 3 bases and the J gene lost 9 bases, with 12 bases spanning the gap. The CDR3 extends over 14 amino acids. The CDR3 nucleotides read TGTGCCAGCAGCCAGGGCAGGGGCGGTTCACCCCTCCACTTT. Translating it yields CASSQGRGGSPLHF.